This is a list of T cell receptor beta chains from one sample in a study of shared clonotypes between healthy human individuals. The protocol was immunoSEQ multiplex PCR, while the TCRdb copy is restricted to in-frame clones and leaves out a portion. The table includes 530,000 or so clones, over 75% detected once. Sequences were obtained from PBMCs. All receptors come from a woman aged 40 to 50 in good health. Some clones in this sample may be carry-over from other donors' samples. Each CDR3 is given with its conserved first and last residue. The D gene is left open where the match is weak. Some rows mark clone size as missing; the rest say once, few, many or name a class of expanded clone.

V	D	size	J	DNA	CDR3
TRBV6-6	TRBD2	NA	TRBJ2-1	TGTGCCAGCTCGACGCTGGTGGGACTAAGTGGTGAGCAGTTCTTC	CASSTLVGLSGEQFF
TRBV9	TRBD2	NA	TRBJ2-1	TGTGCCAGCAGCGTAGAGACTAGCGGGATGGGGTTCCACAATGAGCAGTTCTTC	CASSVETSGMGFHNEQFF
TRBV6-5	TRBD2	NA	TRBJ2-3	TGTGCCAGCAGTCTAGCGGGAGTAAGGGATACGCAGTATTTT	CASSLAGVRDTQYF
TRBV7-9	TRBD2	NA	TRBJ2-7	TGTGCCAGCAGCTCCGGGGGGGGCGCCTACGAGCAGTACTTC	CASSSGGGAYEQYF
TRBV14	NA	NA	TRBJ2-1	TGTGCCAGCAGCCCCGGATGGGGGAGTACGAGGTACAATGAGCAGTTCTTC	CASSPGWGSTRYNEQFF
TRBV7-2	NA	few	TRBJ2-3	TGTGCCAGCAGCTCCGGGCTCCGCCTTGATACGCAGTATTTT	CASSSGLRLDTQYF
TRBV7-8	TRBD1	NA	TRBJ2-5	TGTGCCAGCAGCCCGACTTCGACAGGGCAAGAGACCCAGTACTTC	CASSPTSTGQETQYF
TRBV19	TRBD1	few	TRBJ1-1	TGTGCCAGTAGCCCCTGGACAGGGGAGGTCACTGAAGCTTTCTTT	CASSPWTGEVTEAFF
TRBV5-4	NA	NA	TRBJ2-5	TGTGCCAGCAGCTCGACTGTACAAGAGACCCAGTACTTC	CASSSTVQETQYF
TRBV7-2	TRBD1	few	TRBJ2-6	TGTGCCAGCAGCTTAGCCCAGGGGGCAGTTGGGGCCAACGTCCTGACTTTC	CASSLAQGAVGANVLTF
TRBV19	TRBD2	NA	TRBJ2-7	TGTGCCAGTAAGGCACTAGCGGGATCCTACGAGCAGTACTTC	CASKALAGSYEQYF
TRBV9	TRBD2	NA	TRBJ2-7	TGTGCCAGCAGCGTAGGAGTTAGCGGGACCTACGAGCAGTACTTC	CASSVGVSGTYEQYF
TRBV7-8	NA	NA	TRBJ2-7	TGTGCCAGCGCCACGGGAGAATACGAGCAGTACTTC	CASATGEYEQYF
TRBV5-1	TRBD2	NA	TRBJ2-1	TGCGCCAGCAGCTTAAGCGGGAGTGGCAATGAGCAGTTCTTC	CASSLSGSGNEQFF
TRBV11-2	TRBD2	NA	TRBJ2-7	TGTGCCAGCAGCTTAGATCTCGGTAGCGGGAGAATCTCCGAGCAGTACTTC	CASSLDLGSGRISEQYF
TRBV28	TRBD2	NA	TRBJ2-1	TGTGCCAGCATTTCGGGGACTAGCGGGATGAATGAGCAGTTCTTC	CASISGTSGMNEQFF